This TCR beta chain was recorded in a study of regulatory T cells in long-lasting Graves disease. To make TCR beta libraries, researchers used iRepertoire HTBI primers and Arm-PCR of CDR3 regions. TCRdb redid the calling of the multiplex PCR reads with MiXCR, one entry per CDR3 protein. This sample has over 200,000 distinct CDR3 sequences, with 18% found just once. This clonotype was found many times. Described time point: newly diagnosed GD, antithyroid drugs for less than 3 months. RNA isolated from PBMCs was used to make the TCR library. After removal of 6 bases from V and 8 bases from J, the junction contained 12 bases not matched to a gene. Germline V gene sequence: CDR1 MNHEY, CDR2 SMNVEV (reference sequence). The CDR3 length is 15 residues. These same records also appear under a second study, on T cells in Graves' hyperthyroidism and ophthalmopathy. Per that paper: Blood also held most thyroid clonotypes expanded beyond 0.001. Stable hyperthyroidism was told apart from ophthalmopathy by a model built on 13 V-J features. With a median lead of around 6.7 months before onset, the model predicted ophthalmopathy.

The rearrangement joins TRBV27 to TRBJ2-1; 8 nucleotides match TRBD2. The source material was peripheral blood mononuclear cells (PBMCs), sampled at new diagnosis, from a patient treated with antithyroid drugs. The sequence derives from a woman in her 30s with Graves disease. The CDR3 loop is CASRPWDGGGDEQFF. As DNA, the CDR3 is TGTGCCAGCAGACCCTGGGACGGGGGGGGAGATGAGCAGTTCTTC.